A single sample gave rise to the 13 T cell receptor beta chains below, sequenced in a study of beta chain features in type 1 diabetes. Their antigens are not known. The study reverse transcribed the entire isolated RNA, so it sequenced expressed TCRB transcripts. Sequencing used immunoSEQ multiplex PCR; TCRdb keeps in-frame clones, though not all of them. The data contain 550,000 to 850,000 clones, roughly 13% of them singletons. Findings and limits, study-wide: A moderate, significant TCRB CDR3 shortening appeared in type 1 diabetes across four CD4+ subsets.

Sequencing input: naive CD4+ T cells from blood. Receptor source: a young man with type 1 diabetes.

The V and J genes are TRBV6-1 and TRBJ2-5; perhaps TRBD2 as D (6 bases). Germline-derived CDR1 and CDR2 are MNHNS and SASEGT. This CDR3 is built from 13 residues. V lost 6 bases to trimming and J lost 5 bases, with 13 bases between them. DNA for the CDR3: TGTGCCAGCAGCGGGGACTTCACGGAGACCCAGTACTTC. This translates into CASSGDFTETQYF.

This clone was picked up a small number of times. The sample contains more than one DNA sequence encoding this CDR3. V and J are TRBV7-9 and TRBJ1-2, with a weak D call TRBD1 (6 bases). Between the trimmed V and J ends, which lost 5 bases and 8 bases, there was a span of 9 bases. The CDR3 has 11 amino acids. The germline V gene encodes CDR1 SEHNR and CDR2 FQNEAQ (reference sequence). CDR3 sequence (DNA): TGTGCCAGCAGCCCAGGGGACGGCTACACCTTC. Its protein is CASSPGDGYTF.

This clone was found many times. The chain is built from TRBV4-1 and TRBJ2-1; no definite D call. Looked up from germline, CDR1 is MGHRA and CDR2 is YSYEKL. Trimming took 0 bases from V and 7 from J, leaving 4 bases between them. The CDR3 is made up of 12 amino acids. The DNA of the CDR3 is TGCGCCAGCAGCCAAGAGAGTAATGAGCAGTTCTTC. The encoded protein is CASSQESNEQFF.

The chain employs TRBV30 and TRBJ2-5; D remains ambiguous. The CDR3 totals 14 residues. From germline, CDR1 is GTSNPN and CDR2 SVGIG (reference sequence). Trimming took 7 bases from V and 3 from J, leaving 18 bases between them. The CDR3: CAFFLPVPKETQYF. CDR3 in DNA: TGTGCCTTCTTCCTCCCGGTCCCGAAAGAGACCCAGTACTTC.

The V and J genes are TRBV7-9 and TRBJ2-6; D is possibly TRBD1 or TRBD2 (7 bases each). Trimming shortened V by 5 bases and J by 2 bases, and 19 bases separated the two germline ends. The V gene's germline CDR1 is SEHNR and CDR2 FQNEAQ (reference sequence). This CDR3 has 18 amino acids. The chain's CDR3 is CASSQKTGTTAGANVLTF. CDR3 DNA sequence: TGTGCCAGCAGCCAGAAGACAGGGACTACGGCTGGGGCCAACGTCCTGACTTTC. Variable domain in full (rest from reference TRBV7-9 and TRBJ2-6): DTGVSQNPRHKITKRGQNVTFRCDPISEHNRLYWYRQTLGQGPEFLTYFQNEAQLEKSRLLSDRFSAERPKGSFSTLEIQRTEQGDSAMYLCASSQKTGTTAGANVLTFGAGSRLTVL.

The rearrangement uses TRBV19 and TRBJ2-7; D ambiguous. The germline gives CDR1 LNHDA, CDR2 SQIVND (reference sequence). V was trimmed by 3 bases and J by 1 base, leaving 7 bases between them. This CDR3 has 13 residues. The CDR3 DNA is TGTGCCAGTAGTATGTCCAGATCCTACGAGCAGTACTTC. It yields the protein CASSMSRSYEQYF.

As for this clone: Other DNA sequences from this sample encode an identical CDR3 as well. The chain couples TRBV5-1 to TRBJ2-3; possible D gene TRBD2, 6 bases. This CDR3 comprises 15 residues. Germline V gene lookup returns CDR1 SGHRS and CDR2 YFSETQ. The germline V and J ends were trimmed by 1 base and 1 base, with 10 bases remaining between them. CDR3 coding DNA: TGCGCCAGCAGCTTGAGTAGCGGTGGCACAGATACGCAGTATTTT. This codes for CASSLSSGGTDTQYF.

The chain combines TRBV30 with TRBJ2-7; D is possibly TRBD2 (6 bases). Trimming stripped 7 bases from V and 3 bases from J, with 16 bases between. CDR3 size: 13 residues. Germline CDR1 and CDR2: GTSNPN and SVGIG (reference sequence). CDR3 bases: TGTGCCTCCTCTGATGTGGGACTCTACGAGCAGTACTTC. Translation: CASSDVGLYEQYF.

This chain connects TRBV5-1 to TRBJ2-7, with 11 bases matching TRBD1. Trimming removed 4 bases from V and 3 bases from J; junction bases left unmatched: 3. Germline CDR1 reads SGHRS; CDR2 reads YFSETQ. The CDR3 is 14 residues long. The CDR3 protein is CASSRTGGNYEQYF. In nucleotides, the CDR3 is TGCGCCAGCAGCCGGACAGGGGGCAACTACGAGCAGTACTTC. The full variable domain, in which reference TRBV5-1 and TRBJ2-7 provide the parts outside the CDR3, is KAGVTQTPRYLIKTRGQQVTLSCSPISGHRSVSWYQQTPGQGLQFLFEYFSETQRNKGNFPGRFSGRQFSNSRSEMNVSTLELGDSALYLCASSRTGGNYEQYFGPGTRLTVT.

This clone was seen more than once but under ten times. This chain connects TRBV21-1 to TRBJ2-7; the table's D call, TRBD2, was not checked against the DNA. TRBV21-1 is deemed a pseudogene. This CDR3 comprises 17 residues. Written as DNA, the CDR3 is TGTGCCAGCAGCAAATCACAGGTCCGGGAGCTGACCTACGAGCAGTACTTC. This encodes CASSKSQVRELTYEQYF.

This clone was picked up a small number of times. The chain couples TRBV15 to TRBJ1-3, with D unresolved. Per the germline V gene, CDR1 is LNHNV and CDR2 is YYDKDF (reference sequence). The CDR3 has 14 residues. The V gene lost 4 bases and the J gene lost 0 bases, with 7 bases spanning the gap. CDR3 nucleotides: TGTGCCACCAGCACCGACATCTCTGGAAACACCATATATTTT. It codes for CATSTDISGNTIYF.

This clone has more than one count but fewer than ten. The V call is TRBV29-1, the J call TRBJ1-1; perhaps TRBD1 as D (5 bases). CDR3 length: 14 residues. CDR1 and CDR2 (germline): SQVTM, ANQGSEA. Trimming took off 6 bases at V and 3 bases at J, with 17 bases between the two ends. The CDR3 reads CSVTRGGVDTEAFF. In nucleotides, the CDR3 is TGCAGCGTCACAAGGGGTGGTGTAGACACTGAAGCTTTCTTT.

The rearrangement joins TRBV10-3 to TRBJ2-5, with 7 bases fitting TRBD1. J lost 2 bases, V lost 6 bases, and 3 bases had no gene match. The CDR3 length is 13 residues. The V gene's germline CDR1 is ENHRY and CDR2 SYGVKD. The CDR3 region has the DNA TGTGCCATCAGCGGACAGGCTCAAGAGACCCAGTACTTC. Translating it yields CAISGQAQETQYF.